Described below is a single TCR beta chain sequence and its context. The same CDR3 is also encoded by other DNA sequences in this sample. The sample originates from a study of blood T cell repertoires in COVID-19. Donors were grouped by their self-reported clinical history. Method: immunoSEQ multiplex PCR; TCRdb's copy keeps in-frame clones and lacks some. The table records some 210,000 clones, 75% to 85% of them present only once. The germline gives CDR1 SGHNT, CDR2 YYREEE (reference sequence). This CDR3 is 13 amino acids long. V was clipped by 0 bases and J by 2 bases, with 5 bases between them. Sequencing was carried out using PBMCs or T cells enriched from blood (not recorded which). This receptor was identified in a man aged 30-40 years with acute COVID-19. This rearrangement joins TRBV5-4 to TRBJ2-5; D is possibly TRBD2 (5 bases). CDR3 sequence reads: CASSLGLQETQYF. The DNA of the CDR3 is TGTGCCAGCAGCTTGGGACTACAAGAGACCCAGTACTTC.